Below, 4 T cell receptor beta chains from the same sample are listed, as sequenced in a study of cytomegalovirus exposure and HLA in healthy donors. PCR amplification relied on 60 Vbeta primers (plus 13 Jbeta primers). Profiled with immunoSEQ multiplex PCR; TCRdb holds only in-frame clones, not every one. There are 100,000 to 150,000 clones in the sample, with under 1.3% held by the top ten. Sequenced: PBMCs. These receptors all come from a man aged 18-30 years in good health and CMV-seronegative.

J is TRBJ1-2 and V is TRBV6-5, with 9 nucleotides matching TRBD1. The CDR3 contains 16 residues. The V gene's germline CDR1 is MNHEY and CDR2 SVGAGI. V lost 4 bases, J lost 7 bases, and 13 bases stayed unmatched. In DNA form, the CDR3 reads TGTGCCAGCAGTTCGCCGACGGACAGGGGCAGGTCTGGCTACACCTTC. It translates to CASSSPTDRGRSGYTF.

This chain links TRBV6-1 with TRBJ2-7; D gene ambiguous. Deletions cut 5 bases from V and 3 bases from J, with 11 bases between. Germline V lookup: CDR1 MNHNS, CDR2 SASEGT. CDR3 length equals 13 residues. The CDR3 here is CASSSEQLYEQYF. The DNA of the CDR3 is TGTGCCAGCAGTTCAGAACAGCTCTACGAGCAGTACTTC.

This chain connects TRBV19 to TRBJ2-7, with TRBD2 matching 9 bases. The CDR3 totals 19 residues. V gave up 3 bases and J gave up 3 bases; unmatched junction bases: 18. Germline loops: CDR1 LNHDA, CDR2 SQIVND (reference sequence). CDR3 nucleotides: TGTGCCAGTAGTATTTCTTCGGGGAGGAGGGTAGCGGGAGACTACGAGCAGTACTTC. Encoded protein: CASSISSGRRVAGDYEQYF.

The genes are TRBV9 and TRBJ2-3, with a possible D match to TRBD2 (6 bases). V lost 0 bases to trimming and J lost 6 bases, with 20 bases between them. Germline-derived CDR1 and CDR2 are SGDLS and YYNGEE. CDR3 length equals 17 residues. The CDR3 reads CASSVVEGIGVADTQYF. In DNA, the CDR3 is TGTGCCAGCAGCGTAGTGGAGGGTATTGGGGTTGCGGATACGCAGTATTTT.